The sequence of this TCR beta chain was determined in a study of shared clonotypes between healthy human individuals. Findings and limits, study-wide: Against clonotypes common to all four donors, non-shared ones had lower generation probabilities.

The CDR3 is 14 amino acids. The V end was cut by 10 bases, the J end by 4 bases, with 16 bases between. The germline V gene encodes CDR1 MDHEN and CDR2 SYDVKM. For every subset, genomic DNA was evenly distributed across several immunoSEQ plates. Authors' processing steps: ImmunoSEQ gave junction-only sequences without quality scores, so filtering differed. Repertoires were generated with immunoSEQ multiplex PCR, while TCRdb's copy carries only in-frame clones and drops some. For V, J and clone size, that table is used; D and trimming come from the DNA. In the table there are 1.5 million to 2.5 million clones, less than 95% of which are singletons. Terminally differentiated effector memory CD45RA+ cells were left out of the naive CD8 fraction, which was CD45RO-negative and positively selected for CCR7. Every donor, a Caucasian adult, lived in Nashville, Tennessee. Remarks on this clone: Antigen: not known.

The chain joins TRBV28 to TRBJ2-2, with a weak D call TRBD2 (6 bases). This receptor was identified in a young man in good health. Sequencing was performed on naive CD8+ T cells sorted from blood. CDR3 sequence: CATRGSLGTGELFF. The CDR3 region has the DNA TGTGCCACCCGGGGGTCTCTCGGCACCGGGGAGCTGTTTTTT.